The entry below gives a single TCR beta chain sequence along with its context. The sample is drawn from a study of blood T cell repertoires in COVID-19. In the original workflow: Cell counts per sample came from amplifying reference gene primers. Clones were read by immunoSEQ multiplex PCR, and TCRdb kept only the in-frame ones, dropping some. The V and J calls and clone size are taken from that table; D and trimming were inferred from the DNA. The repertoire holds fewer than 500,000 clones, with approximately 90% as singletons. The CDR3 spans 13 residues. With 6 bases removed from V and 4 bases from J, the gap between germline ends came to 10 bases. Germline V CDR1 and CDR2: LGHDT, YNNKEL (reference sequence). Adults between roughly 18 and 89 years of age took part from approximately 24 US areas. Participants reported their clinical history, and cohort assignment relied on those reports. Donors in Cohort 3 counted as recovered after two negative PCRs, clearance, or symptom resolution.

The sequenced sample was PBMCs or T cells enriched from blood (not recorded which). The rearrangement uses TRBV3-1 (or the pseudogene TRBV3-2) and TRBJ2-1; D is perhaps TRBD1 (5 bases). This TCR was sampled from a woman between 18 and 29 years old who had recovered from COVID-19. CDR3 in DNA: TGTGCCAGCAGTATCAGGGTTTACAATGAGCAGTTCTTC. Amino acid sequence: CASSIRVYNEQFF.